There are a few counts of the clone carrying this T cell receptor beta chain. Its antigen is undetermined. The junction differs from germline at one of its ends, possibly a read error. The data belong to a study of T cells in Graves' hyperthyroidism and ophthalmopathy. The patients, who ranged from 18 to 65 in age, presented with newly diagnosed hyperthyroidism lasting under 2 months. Using more than 7.5 ml of fresh peripheral blood, PBMCs were prepared. Whole-study results and caveats: Most thyroid clonotypes that were expanded above 0.001 also turned up in blood.

What was amplified from RNA transcripts were TCR beta CDR3 regions. TCR CDR3 underwent first-round RT-PCR with the HTBI primer set. TCRdb passed the multiplex PCR reads through MiXCR, listing each CDR3 protein once. The data show about 560,000 distinct CDR3 sequences, roughly 17% seen once. The CDR3 consists of 13 residues. Germline V lookup: CDR1 MNHEY, CDR2 SVGAGI. Sequencing was performed on blood. This clonotype was sampled from a woman in her late teens or twenties with Graves' hyperthyroidism. V and J are TRBV6-5 and TRBJ2-2, with D possibly TRBD2 on 5 matching bases. Written as DNA, the CDR3 is TGTGCCAGCAGTTACACGAACACCGGGGAGCTGTCTTTT. It codes for CASSYTNTGELSF.